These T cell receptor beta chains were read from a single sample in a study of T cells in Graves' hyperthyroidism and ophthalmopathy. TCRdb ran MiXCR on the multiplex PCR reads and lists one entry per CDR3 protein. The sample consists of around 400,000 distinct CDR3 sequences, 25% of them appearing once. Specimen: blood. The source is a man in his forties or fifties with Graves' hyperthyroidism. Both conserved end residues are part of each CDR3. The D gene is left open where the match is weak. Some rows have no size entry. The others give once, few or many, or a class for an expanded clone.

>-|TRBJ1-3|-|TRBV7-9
TGTGCCAGCAGCTTCCAGACCTCTGGAAACACCATATATTTT
CASSFQTSGNTIYF
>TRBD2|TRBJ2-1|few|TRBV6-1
TGTGCCAGCAGGGGACTAGCGGGAAGCTCCTACAATGAGCAGTTCTTC
CASRGLAGSSYNEQFF
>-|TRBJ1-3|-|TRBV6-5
TGTGCCAGCAGCTTTCTCGGAGCCGGGAACTCTGGAAACACCATATATTTT
CASSFLGAGNSGNTIYF
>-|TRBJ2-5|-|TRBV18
TGTGCCAGCTCACCACAGGGGACCGAGACCCAGTACTTC
CASSPQGTETQYF
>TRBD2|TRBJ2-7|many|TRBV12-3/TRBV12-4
TGTGCCAGCAGGGGACTAGCGGGAGGGGCCTACGAGCAGTACTTC
CASRGLAGGAYEQYF
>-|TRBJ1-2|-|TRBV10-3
TGTGCCATCAGTGACGGTGGGGAGAATATGGGCTACACCTTC
CAISDGGENMGYTF
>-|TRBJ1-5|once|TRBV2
TGTGCCAGCAGAGGGGCCCTTACAAGCAATCAGCCCCAGCATTTT
CASRGALTSNQPQHF
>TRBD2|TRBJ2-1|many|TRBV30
TGTGCCTGGAGTCGGGGTAGCGGGAGGAATGAGCAGTTCTTC
CAWSRGSGRNEQFF
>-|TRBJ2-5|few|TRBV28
TGTGCCAGCAGCCGCTTGCGGCCCGAAGAGACCCAGTACTTC
CASSRLRPEETQYF
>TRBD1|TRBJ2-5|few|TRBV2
TGTGCCAGCAGAGAGACAGGGCCGGAGACCCAGTACTTC
CASRETGPETQYF
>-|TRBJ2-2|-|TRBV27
TGTGCCAGCAGTTCCCCGGTGGGGGAGCTGTTTTTT
CASSSPVGELFF
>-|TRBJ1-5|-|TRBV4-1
TGCGCCAGCAGCCAAGATGCAGCCACGAATCAGCCCCAGCATTTT
CASSQDAATNQPQHF
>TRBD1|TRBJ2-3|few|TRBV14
TGTGCCAGCAGCCAAGATCTGCGAACAGGGGGCGCGACAGATACGCAGTATTTT
CASSQDLRTGGATDTQYF
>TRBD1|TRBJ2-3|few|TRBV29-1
TGCAGCGCAGAACTCCGGGACAGGGGTGGGGATACGCAGTATTTT
CSAELRDRGGDTQYF
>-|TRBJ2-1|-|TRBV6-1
TGTGCCAGCACCGCCCGACTAGTGGGATGGGATGAGCAGTTCTTC
CASTARLVGWDEQFF
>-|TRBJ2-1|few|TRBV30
TGTGCCTGGAGACCCCTTGGGGGGTTAAACAATGAGCAGTTCTTC
CAWRPLGGLNNEQFF
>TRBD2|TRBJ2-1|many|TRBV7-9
TGTGCCAGCAGCCATAGAGCGGGAGGGACTCACAATGAGCAGTTCTTC
CASSHRAGGTHNEQFF
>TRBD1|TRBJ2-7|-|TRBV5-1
TGTGCCAGCACCCCACCAGGGACAGGGTATGGCGAGCAGTACTTC
CASTPPGTGYGEQYF
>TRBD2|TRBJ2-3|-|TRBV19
TGTGCCAGTAGTACCCCCCGGCGGGAGCGATGGTGGGGGACAGATACGCAGTATTTT
CASSTPRRERWWGTDTQYF
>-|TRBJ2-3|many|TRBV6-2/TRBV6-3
TGTGCCAGCAAGAGGAGGCTGACAGATACGCAGTATTTT
CASKRRLTDTQYF
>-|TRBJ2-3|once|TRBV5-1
TGCGCCAGCAGCGAGAATAGCGGACATACGCAGTATTTT
CASSENSGHTQYF
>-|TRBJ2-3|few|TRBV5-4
TGTGCCAGCAGCTTGGATAGCGGACACACAGATACGCAGTATTTT
CASSLDSGHTDTQYF
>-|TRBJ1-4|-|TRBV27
TGTGCCAGCACATCAGGACAGCGTAATGAAAAACTGTTTTTT
CASTSGQRNEKLFF
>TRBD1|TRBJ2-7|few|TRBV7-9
TGTGCCAGCAGCCCCGGACAGGGGGCGCCCCAAGGGGAGCAGTACTTC
CASSPGQGAPQGEQYF
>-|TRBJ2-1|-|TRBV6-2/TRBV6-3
TGTGCCAGCAGGAATGACAATGAGCAGTTCTTC
CASRNDNEQFF